The clone carrying this T cell receptor beta chain has more than one count but fewer than ten. The sample originates from a study of radiotherapy plus CTLA-4 blockade in lung cancer. CTLA-4 blockade using ipilimumab, together with focal radiation, was received by patients with chemo-refractory metastatic non-small-cell lung cancer. Repertoires were generated with immunoSEQ multiplex PCR, while TCRdb's copy carries only in-frame clones and drops some. The repertoire holds about 82,000 clones, with about three quarters as singletons. Germline CDR1 is SGHRS and CDR2 is YFSETQ. The CDR3 has 15 amino acids. The V end lost 2 bases, the J end lost 7 bases, and 19 bases lay between the germline ends.

This receptor was obtained from a human donor with non-small cell lung cancer that progressed on radiotherapy plus ipilimumab. The V and J genes are TRBV5-1 and TRBJ2-7, with a weak D call TRBD1 (6 bases). This material consisted of peripheral blood, taken from a patient treated with radiotherapy plus ipilimumab. The CDR3 region has the DNA TGCGCCAGCAGCTTATCCAACGTAGCGACAGGAGAGCAGTACTTC. This codes for CASSLSNVATGEQYF.